The rows below give T cell receptor beta chains drawn from one sample of a study of vaccination effects on CD4 cells after COVID-19. The table came from immunoSEQ multiplex PCR; TCRdb's copy has only in-frame clones and leaves some out. The top ten hold about 9.8% of the sample, which has some 27,000 clones, 65% seen once. These receptors have no identified antigens. The material was CD4+ T cells from PBMCs cultured without peptide, obtained before COVID-19 vaccination. These receptors originate from a human donor who received a COVID-19 vaccine. Each CDR3 is given with its conserved first and last residue. Fields, in order: J gene, clone size, D gene, V gene, CDR3 protein, CDR3 DNA. D genes are given only for firm matches. Size tells how often a clone was seen (once, few, many) or the class of an expanded clone, and some rows leave it out.

j_gene: TRBJ2-1; abundance: NA; d_gene: TRBD2; v_gene: TRBV7-2; CDR3aa: CASSSGTSGSIYEQFF; CDR3nt: TGTGCCAGCAGCTCCGGGACTAGCGGGAGTATATATGAGCAGTTCTTC
j_gene: TRBJ1-1; abundance: few; d_gene: NA; v_gene: TRBV19; CDR3aa: CASSIQDGTMNTEAFF; CDR3nt: TGTGCCAGTAGTATCCAGGATGGCACCATGAACACTGAAGCTTTCTTT
j_gene: TRBJ2-3; abundance: NA; d_gene: NA; v_gene: TRBV10-3; CDR3aa: CAISEIQGGQYF; CDR3nt: TGTGCCATCAGTGAGATTCAGGGTGGGCAGTATTTT
j_gene: TRBJ2-7; abundance: NA; d_gene: NA; v_gene: TRBV7-2; CDR3aa: CASSLGLDTYEQYF; CDR3nt: TGTGCCAGCAGCTTGGGGCTGGACACCTACGAGCAGTACTTC
j_gene: TRBJ2-2; abundance: NA; d_gene: TRBD1; v_gene: TRBV2; CDR3aa: CASVPGQGLGELFF; CDR3nt: TGTGCCAGCGTCCCGGGACAGGGGCTTGGGGAGCTGTTTTTT
j_gene: TRBJ1-5; abundance: NA; d_gene: NA; v_gene: TRBV19; CDR3aa: CASYSVDGVDQPQHF; CDR3nt: TGTGCCAGCTATTCGGTGGACGGAGTAGATCAGCCCCAGCATTTT
j_gene: TRBJ1-2; abundance: NA; d_gene: NA; v_gene: TRBV6-4; CDR3aa: CASSDQGRGGYTF; CDR3nt: TGTGCCAGCAGTGACCAGGGGCGGGGTGGCTACACCTTC
j_gene: TRBJ1-5; abundance: NA; d_gene: NA; v_gene: TRBV14; CDR3aa: CASSQGINQPQHF; CDR3nt: TGTGCCAGCAGCCAAGGCATCAATCAGCCCCAGCATTTT
j_gene: TRBJ1-1; abundance: few; d_gene: NA; v_gene: TRBV20-1; CDR3aa: CSASFGGGGSNTEAFF; CDR3nt: TGCAGTGCTAGTTTCGGCGGGGGCGGTTCGAACACTGAAGCTTTCTTT
j_gene: TRBJ2-7; abundance: NA; d_gene: TRBD1; v_gene: TRBV19; CDR3aa: CASSASMGQMSSYEQYF; CDR3nt: TGTGCCAGTAGTGCCTCAATGGGACAGATGAGCTCCTACGAGCAGTACTTC
j_gene: TRBJ1-1; abundance: NA; d_gene: TRBD1; v_gene: TRBV4-1; CDR3aa: CASSQTGGNTEAFF; CDR3nt: TGCGCCAGCAGCCAAACAGGGGGCAACACTGAAGCTTTCTTT
j_gene: TRBJ1-4; abundance: NA; d_gene: NA; v_gene: TRBV9; CDR3aa: CASSVQAGTNEKLFF; CDR3nt: TGTGCCAGCAGCGTGCAGGCTGGGACTAATGAAAAACTGTTTTTT
j_gene: TRBJ2-5; abundance: few; d_gene: TRBD2; v_gene: TRBV11-3; CDR3aa: CASSPSSGGGETQYF; CDR3nt: TGTGCCAGCAGCCCATCTAGCGGGGGGGGTGAGACCCAGTACTTC
j_gene: TRBJ2-5; abundance: NA; d_gene: NA; v_gene: TRBV7-2; CDR3aa: CASSRGGFGETQYF; CDR3nt: TGTGCCAGCAGTCGAGGGGGATTTGGGGAGACCCAGTACTTC
j_gene: TRBJ2-3; abundance: NA; d_gene: NA; v_gene: TRBV5-4; CDR3aa: CASSLGGSTDTQYF; CDR3nt: TGTGCCAGCAGCTTGGGAGGGAGCACAGATACGCAGTATTTT
j_gene: TRBJ1-1; abundance: NA; d_gene: NA; v_gene: TRBV6-5; CDR3aa: CASSYSGSADTEAFF; CDR3nt: TGTGCCAGCAGTTACTCAGGATCAGCGGACACTGAAGCTTTCTTT
j_gene: TRBJ2-1; abundance: few; d_gene: NA; v_gene: TRBV12-5; CDR3aa: CASGPGQNSYNEQFF; CDR3nt: TGTGCTAGTGGTCCAGGACAGAACTCCTACAATGAGCAGTTCTTC
j_gene: TRBJ1-6; abundance: NA; d_gene: NA; v_gene: TRBV4-1; CDR3aa: CASSQVMYSYNSPLHF; CDR3nt: TGCGCCAGCAGCCAAGTAATGTACTCCTATAATTCACCCCTCCACTTT
j_gene: TRBJ2-2; abundance: few; d_gene: TRBD1; v_gene: TRBV5-6; CDR3aa: CASSSVIRDRNTGELFF; CDR3nt: TGTGCCAGCAGCTCTGTAATCCGGGACAGGAACACCGGGGAGCTGTTTTTT
j_gene: TRBJ2-3; abundance: NA; d_gene: TRBD1; v_gene: TRBV24-1; CDR3aa: CATSDLDRGSTDTQYF; CDR3nt: TGTGCCACCAGTGATTTGGACAGGGGGAGCACAGATACGCAGTATTTT
j_gene: TRBJ2-1; abundance: NA; d_gene: NA; v_gene: TRBV5-6; CDR3aa: CASSLLGAYYNEQFF; CDR3nt: TGTGCCAGCAGCTTATTGGGGGCCTATTACAATGAGCAGTTCTTC
j_gene: TRBJ2-7; abundance: NA; d_gene: TRBD2; v_gene: TRBV7-8; CDR3aa: CASSPVGKVLAGGYEQYF; CDR3nt: TGTGCCAGCAGCCCGGTAGGGAAGGTACTAGCGGGGGGCTACGAGCAGTACTTC
j_gene: TRBJ1-1; abundance: NA; d_gene: TRBD1; v_gene: TRBV18; CDR3aa: CASSYPTGQGTGGEMNTEAFF; CDR3nt: TGTGCCAGCTCCTACCCTACGGGACAGGGTACCGGGGGGGAAATGAACACTGAAGCTTTCTTT
j_gene: TRBJ1-6; abundance: few; d_gene: NA; v_gene: TRBV6-5; CDR3aa: CASSYRSQNSPLHF; CDR3nt: TGTGCCAGCAGTTACCGGAGCCAAAACTCACCCCTCCACTTT
j_gene: TRBJ1-6; abundance: NA; d_gene: NA; v_gene: TRBV7-9; CDR3aa: CASSPRHQQVYNSPLHF; CDR3nt: TGTGCCAGCAGCCCGAGACACCAACAGGTTTATAATTCACCCCTCCACTTT
j_gene: TRBJ1-1; abundance: NA; d_gene: NA; v_gene: TRBV2; CDR3aa: CASRGPGLQGSTEAFF; CDR3nt: TGTGCCAGCAGGGGCCCGGGTTTGCAGGGCTCCACTGAAGCTTTCTTT
j_gene: TRBJ1-5; abundance: NA; d_gene: NA; v_gene: TRBV4-1; CDR3aa: CASSPRDLGIVGNQPQHF; CDR3nt: TGCGCCAGCAGCCCACGGGACCTAGGAATAGTGGGCAATCAGCCCCAGCATTTT
j_gene: TRBJ2-5; abundance: NA; d_gene: NA; v_gene: TRBV7-9; CDR3aa: CASSLGSASYQETQYF; CDR3nt: TGTGCCAGCAGCTTAGGGTCGGCTAGCTACCAAGAGACCCAGTACTTC
j_gene: TRBJ2-5; abundance: NA; d_gene: NA; v_gene: TRBV6-5; CDR3aa: CASLGLGAGETQYF; CDR3nt: TGTGCCAGCCTTGGGTTGGGGGCTGGAGAGACCCAGTACTTC
j_gene: TRBJ1-1; abundance: NA; d_gene: TRBD1; v_gene: TRBV7-8; CDR3aa: CASSASFRDRAAFF; CDR3nt: TGTGCCAGCAGCGCCTCTTTCCGGGACAGGGCTGCTTTCTTT
j_gene: TRBJ2-5; abundance: few; d_gene: TRBD2; v_gene: TRBV13; CDR3aa: CASSFSPGLAGGEETQYF; CDR3nt: TGTGCCAGCAGCTTCTCTCCGGGACTAGCGGGGGGGGAAGAGACCCAGTACTTC
j_gene: TRBJ2-3; abundance: NA; d_gene: NA; v_gene: TRBV11-2; CDR3aa: CASSLVGAGSLTDTQYF; CDR3nt: TGTGCCAGCAGCTTAGTCGGGGCGGGATCGCTCACAGATACGCAGTATTTT
j_gene: TRBJ2-2; abundance: NA; d_gene: NA; v_gene: TRBV2; CDR3aa: CASRPGTLRDTGELFF; CDR3nt: TGTGCCAGCAGGCCCGGGACCTTAAGGGACACCGGGGAGCTGTTTTTT
j_gene: TRBJ1-6; abundance: medium-sized; d_gene: NA; v_gene: TRBV5-4; CDR3aa: CASRVDFSPLHF; CDR3nt: TGTGCCAGCCGCGTAGACTTCTCACCCCTCCACTTT
j_gene: TRBJ2-1; abundance: NA; d_gene: TRBD2; v_gene: TRBV19; CDR3aa: CASSIPHREGRNEQFF; CDR3nt: TGTGCCAGTAGTATCCCCCACCGGGAGGGTCGGAATGAGCAGTTCTTC
j_gene: TRBJ2-3; abundance: NA; d_gene: NA; v_gene: TRBV18; CDR3aa: CASSQTLVWDSATDTQYF; CDR3nt: TGTGCCAGCTCACAAACCCTTGTATGGGATTCGGCGACAGATACGCAGTATTTT
j_gene: TRBJ2-2; abundance: NA; d_gene: NA; v_gene: TRBV7-8; CDR3aa: CASRLGLFANTGELFF; CDR3nt: TGTGCCAGCAGACTTGGACTATTCGCGAACACCGGGGAGCTGTTTTTT
j_gene: TRBJ1-1; abundance: NA; d_gene: NA; v_gene: TRBV7-6; CDR3aa: CASSLQSNTEAFF; CDR3nt: TGTGCCAGCAGCTTACAGTCGAACACTGAAGCTTTCTTT
j_gene: TRBJ2-3; abundance: once; d_gene: TRBD2; v_gene: TRBV5-1; CDR3aa: CASSLEGRGGRIDTQYF; CDR3nt: TGCGCCAGCAGCTTGGAGGGCCGGGGGGGGCGGATAGATACGCAGTATTTT
j_gene: TRBJ2-5; abundance: NA; d_gene: TRBD2; v_gene: TRBV9; CDR3aa: CASSVGAGGRETQYF; CDR3nt: TGTGCCAGCAGCGTAGGAGCGGGAGGGAGGGAGACCCAGTACTTC
j_gene: TRBJ2-6; abundance: NA; d_gene: NA; v_gene: TRBV5-4; CDR3aa: CASSPEGTGANVLTF; CDR3nt: TGTGCCAGCAGCCCGGAAGGGACTGGGGCCAACGTCCTGACTTTC
j_gene: TRBJ2-1; abundance: NA; d_gene: NA; v_gene: TRBV7-8; CDR3aa: CASSLGQYNEQFF; CDR3nt: TGTGCCAGCAGCTTAGGACAGTACAATGAGCAGTTCTTC
j_gene: TRBJ2-2; abundance: NA; d_gene: TRBD1; v_gene: TRBV7-9; CDR3aa: CASSSRRTGDSGELFF; CDR3nt: TGTGCCAGCAGTTCAAGACGGACAGGGGACAGCGGGGAGCTGTTTTTT
j_gene: TRBJ1-2; abundance: few; d_gene: NA; v_gene: TRBV2; CDR3aa: CASSVNREGYTF; CDR3nt: TGTGCCAGCAGTGTAAACAGGGAAGGCTACACCTTC
j_gene: TRBJ1-2; abundance: NA; d_gene: TRBD1; v_gene: TRBV25-1; CDR3aa: CASSELGRQGDGYTF; CDR3nt: TGTGCCAGCAGTGAATTGGGGAGACAGGGGGATGGCTACACCTTC
j_gene: TRBJ2-1; abundance: NA; d_gene: TRBD2; v_gene: TRBV4-1; CDR3aa: CASSRTSVDNEQFF; CDR3nt: TGCGCCAGCAGCCGGACTAGCGTCGACAATGAGCAGTTCTTC
j_gene: TRBJ2-7; abundance: NA; d_gene: TRBD2; v_gene: TRBV29-1; CDR3aa: CSAADLAGGPYEQYF; CDR3nt: TGCAGCGCCGCCGACCTAGCGGGAGGGCCCTACGAGCAGTACTTC
j_gene: TRBJ2-6; abundance: NA; d_gene: NA; v_gene: TRBV30; CDR3aa: CTTSRPSGANVLTF; CDR3nt: TGTACTACCTCTCGTCCATCTGGGGCCAACGTCCTGACTTTC
j_gene: TRBJ1-2; abundance: NA; d_gene: NA; v_gene: TRBV3-1/TRBV3-2; CDR3aa: CASSQGGTNYGYTF; CDR3nt: TGTGCCAGCAGCCAAGGAGGGACTAACTATGGCTACACCTTC
j_gene: TRBJ2-7; abundance: few; d_gene: NA; v_gene: TRBV5-1; CDR3aa: CASSSTLDPTGVYEQYF; CDR3nt: TGCGCCAGCAGCTCCACACTAGATCCCACGGGCGTCTACGAGCAGTACTTC
j_gene: TRBJ1-5; abundance: NA; d_gene: NA; v_gene: TRBV7-9; CDR3aa: CASSLGREQPQHF; CDR3nt: TGTGCCAGCAGTCTAGGGAGAGAACAGCCCCAGCATTTT
j_gene: TRBJ1-1; abundance: NA; d_gene: NA; v_gene: TRBV18; CDR3aa: CASSPSGVGTEAFF; CDR3nt: TGTGCCAGCTCACCATCCGGGGTGGGGACTGAAGCTTTCTTT
j_gene: TRBJ1-6; abundance: few; d_gene: TRBD1; v_gene: TRBV30; CDR3aa: CAWSGDSYNSPLHF; CDR3nt: TGTGCCTGGAGTGGGGACAGCTATAATTCACCCCTCCACTTT
j_gene: TRBJ1-1; abundance: NA; d_gene: NA; v_gene: TRBV3-1/TRBV3-2; CDR3aa: CASSQSLSGTEAFF; CDR3nt: TGTGCCAGCAGCCAATCTTTGAGTGGCACTGAAGCTTTCTTT
j_gene: TRBJ1-1; abundance: NA; d_gene: NA; v_gene: TRBV9; CDR3aa: CASSGRQVLNTEAFF; CDR3nt: TGTGCCAGCAGCGGCAGGCAGGTACTGAACACTGAAGCTTTCTTT
j_gene: TRBJ1-5; abundance: NA; d_gene: NA; v_gene: TRBV6-5; CDR3aa: CASTIERAYQPQHF; CDR3nt: TGTGCCAGCACCATAGAGCGGGCCTATCAGCCCCAGCATTTT
j_gene: TRBJ2-3; abundance: once; d_gene: TRBD1; v_gene: TRBV24-1; CDR3aa: CATSDGQGAGTDTQYF; CDR3nt: TGTGCCACCAGTGACGGACAGGGGGCCGGCACAGATACGCAGTATTTT